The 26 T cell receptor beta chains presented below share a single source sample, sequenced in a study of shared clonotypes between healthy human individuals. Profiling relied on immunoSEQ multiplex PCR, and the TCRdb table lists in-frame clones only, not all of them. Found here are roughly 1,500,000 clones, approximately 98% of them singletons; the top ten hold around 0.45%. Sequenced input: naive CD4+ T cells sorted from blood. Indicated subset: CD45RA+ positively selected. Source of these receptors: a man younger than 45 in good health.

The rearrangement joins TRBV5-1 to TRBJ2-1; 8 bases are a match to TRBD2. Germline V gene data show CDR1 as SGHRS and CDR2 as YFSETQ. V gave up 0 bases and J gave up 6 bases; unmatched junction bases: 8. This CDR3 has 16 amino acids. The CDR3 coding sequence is TGCGCCAGCAGCTTGGGGTATAGGCGGGAGGCCAATGAGCAGTTCTTC. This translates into CASSLGYRREANEQFF.

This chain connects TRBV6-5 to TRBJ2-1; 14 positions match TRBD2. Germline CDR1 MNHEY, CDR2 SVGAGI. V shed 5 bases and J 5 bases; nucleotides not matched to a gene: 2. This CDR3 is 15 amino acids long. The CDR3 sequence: CASSGGLAGDNEQFF. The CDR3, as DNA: TGTGCCAGCAGTGGGGGACTAGCGGGAGACAATGAGCAGTTCTTC.

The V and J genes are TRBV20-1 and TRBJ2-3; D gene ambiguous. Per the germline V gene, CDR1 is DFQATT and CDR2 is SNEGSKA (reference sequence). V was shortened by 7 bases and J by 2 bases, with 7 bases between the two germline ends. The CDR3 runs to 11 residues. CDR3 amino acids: CSVRYTDTQYF. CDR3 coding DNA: TGCAGTGTTCGGTACACAGATACGCAGTATTTT.

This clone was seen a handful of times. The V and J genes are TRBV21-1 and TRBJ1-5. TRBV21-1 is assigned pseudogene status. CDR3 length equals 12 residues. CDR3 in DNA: TGTGCCAGCAGCCTCCGGGCTCAGCCCCAGCATTTT. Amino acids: CASSLRAQPQHF.

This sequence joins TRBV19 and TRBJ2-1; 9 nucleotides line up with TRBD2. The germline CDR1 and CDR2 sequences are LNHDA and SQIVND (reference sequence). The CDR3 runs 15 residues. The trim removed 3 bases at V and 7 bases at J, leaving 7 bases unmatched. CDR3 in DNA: TGTGCCAGTAGTATCATCCCTAGCGGGAAGAATGAGCAGTTCTTC. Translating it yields CASSIIPSGKNEQFF.

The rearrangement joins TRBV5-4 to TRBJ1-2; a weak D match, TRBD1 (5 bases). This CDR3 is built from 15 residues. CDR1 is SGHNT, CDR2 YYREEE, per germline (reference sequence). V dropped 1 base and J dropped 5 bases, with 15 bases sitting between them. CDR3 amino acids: CASSLPRQGPYGYTF. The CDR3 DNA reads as TGTGCCAGCAGCTTGCCCCGCCAGGGACCTTATGGCTACACCTTC.

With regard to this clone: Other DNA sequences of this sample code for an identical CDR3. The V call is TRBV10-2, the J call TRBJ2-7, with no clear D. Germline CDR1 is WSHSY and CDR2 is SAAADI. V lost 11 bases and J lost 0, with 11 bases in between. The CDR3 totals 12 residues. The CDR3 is CASSPGSYEQYF. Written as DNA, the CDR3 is TGCGCCTCCTCTCCCGGCTCCTACGAGCAGTACTTC.

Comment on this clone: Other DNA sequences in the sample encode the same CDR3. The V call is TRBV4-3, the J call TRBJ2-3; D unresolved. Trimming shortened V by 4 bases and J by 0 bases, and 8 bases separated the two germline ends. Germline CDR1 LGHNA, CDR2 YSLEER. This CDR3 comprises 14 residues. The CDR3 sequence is CASSPGGSTDTQYF. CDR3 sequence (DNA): TGCGCCAGCAGCCCGGGTGGAAGCACAGATACGCAGTATTTT.

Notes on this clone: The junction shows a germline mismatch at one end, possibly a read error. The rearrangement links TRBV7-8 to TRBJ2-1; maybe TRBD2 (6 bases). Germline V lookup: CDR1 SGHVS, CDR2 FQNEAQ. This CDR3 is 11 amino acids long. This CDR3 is CASSLDGAGLF. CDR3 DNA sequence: TGTGCCAGCAGCTTAGATGGCGCGGGGCTCTTC.

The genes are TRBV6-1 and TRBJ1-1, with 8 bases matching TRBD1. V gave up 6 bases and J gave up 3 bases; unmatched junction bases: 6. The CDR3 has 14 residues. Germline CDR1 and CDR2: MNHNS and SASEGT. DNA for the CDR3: TGTGCCAGCAGAATGGACAGGGAACACACTGAAGCTTTCTTT. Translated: CASRMDREHTEAFF.

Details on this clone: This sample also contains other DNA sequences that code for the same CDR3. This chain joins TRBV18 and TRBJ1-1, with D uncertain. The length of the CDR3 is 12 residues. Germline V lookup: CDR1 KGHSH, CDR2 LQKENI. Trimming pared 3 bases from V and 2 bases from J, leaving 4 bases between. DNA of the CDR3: TGTGCCAGCTCACCGGGAAACACTGAAGCTTTCTTT. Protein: CASSPGNTEAFF.

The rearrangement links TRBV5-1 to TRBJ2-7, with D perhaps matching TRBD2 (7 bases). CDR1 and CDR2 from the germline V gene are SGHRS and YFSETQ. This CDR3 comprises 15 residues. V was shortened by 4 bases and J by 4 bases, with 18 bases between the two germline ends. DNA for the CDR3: TGCGCCAGCAGCCTGGGAGGGGGGAGCGGGTACGAGCAGTACTTC. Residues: CASSLGGGSGYEQYF.

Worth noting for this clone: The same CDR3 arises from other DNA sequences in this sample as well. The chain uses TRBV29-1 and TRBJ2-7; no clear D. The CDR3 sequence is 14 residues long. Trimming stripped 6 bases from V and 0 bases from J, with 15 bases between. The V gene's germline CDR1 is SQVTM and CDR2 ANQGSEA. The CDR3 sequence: CSVVSGPSSYEQYF. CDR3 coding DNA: TGCAGCGTGGTGAGTGGGCCTAGCTCCTACGAGCAGTACTTC.

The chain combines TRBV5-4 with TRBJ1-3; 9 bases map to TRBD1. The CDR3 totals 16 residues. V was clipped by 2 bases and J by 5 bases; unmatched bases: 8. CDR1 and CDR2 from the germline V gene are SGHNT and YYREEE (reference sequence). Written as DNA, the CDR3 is TGTGCCAGCAGCTTTAAAGGACAGGGGAATAGAAACACCATATATTTT. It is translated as CASSFKGQGNRNTIYF.

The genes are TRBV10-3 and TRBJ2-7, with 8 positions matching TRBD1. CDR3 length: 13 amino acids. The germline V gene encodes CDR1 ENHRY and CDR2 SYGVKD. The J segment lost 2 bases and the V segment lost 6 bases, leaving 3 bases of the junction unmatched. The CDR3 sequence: CAIRTGETYEQYF. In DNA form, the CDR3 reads TGTGCCATCAGGACAGGGGAGACCTACGAGCAGTACTTC.

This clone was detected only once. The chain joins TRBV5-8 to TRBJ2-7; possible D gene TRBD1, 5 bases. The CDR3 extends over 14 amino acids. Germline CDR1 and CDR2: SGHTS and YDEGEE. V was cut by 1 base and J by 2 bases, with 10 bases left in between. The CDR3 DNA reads TGTGCCAGCAGCTTGACGGGCAGGGCCTACGAGCAGTACTTC. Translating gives CASSLTGRAYEQYF.

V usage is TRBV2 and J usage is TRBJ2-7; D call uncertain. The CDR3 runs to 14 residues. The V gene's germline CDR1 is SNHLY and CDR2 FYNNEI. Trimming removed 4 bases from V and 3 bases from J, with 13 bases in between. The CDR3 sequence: CASSASSLLYEQYF. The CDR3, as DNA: TGTGCCAGCAGTGCATCGAGCCTCCTCTACGAGCAGTACTTC. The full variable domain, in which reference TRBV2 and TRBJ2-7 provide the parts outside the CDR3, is EPEVTQTPSHQVTQMGQEVILRCVPISNHLYFYWYRQILGQKVEFLVSFYNNEISEKSEIFDDQFSVERPDGSNFTLKIRSTKLEDSAMYFCASSASSLLYEQYFGPGTRLTVT.

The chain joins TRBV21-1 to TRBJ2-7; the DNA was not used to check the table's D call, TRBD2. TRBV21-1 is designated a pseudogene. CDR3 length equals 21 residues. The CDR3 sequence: CASSTNTPGLAGGPCTYEQYF. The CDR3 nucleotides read TGTGCCAGCAGCACAAATACCCCGGGACTAGCGGGAGGGCCTTGTACCTACGAGCAGTACTTC.

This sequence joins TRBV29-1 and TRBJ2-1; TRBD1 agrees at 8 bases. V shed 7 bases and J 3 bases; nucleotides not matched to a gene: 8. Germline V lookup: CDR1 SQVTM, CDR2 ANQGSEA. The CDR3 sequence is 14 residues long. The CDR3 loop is CSARDRGYYNEQFF. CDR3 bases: TGCAGCGCCCGTGACAGGGGTTACTACAATGAGCAGTTCTTC.

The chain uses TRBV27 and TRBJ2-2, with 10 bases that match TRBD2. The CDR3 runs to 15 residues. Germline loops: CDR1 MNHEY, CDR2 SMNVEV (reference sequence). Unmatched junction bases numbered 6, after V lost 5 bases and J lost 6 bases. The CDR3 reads CASSPLAGASGELFF. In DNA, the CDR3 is TGTGCCAGCAGTCCTCTAGCGGGAGCGTCCGGGGAGCTGTTTTTT.

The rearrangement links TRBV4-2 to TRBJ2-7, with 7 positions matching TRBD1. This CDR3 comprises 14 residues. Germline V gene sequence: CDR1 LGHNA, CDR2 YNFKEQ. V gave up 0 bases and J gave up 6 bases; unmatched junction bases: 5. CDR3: CASSQEGTVGEQYF. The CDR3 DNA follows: TGTGCCAGCAGCCAAGAGGGGACAGTAGGCGAGCAGTACTTC.

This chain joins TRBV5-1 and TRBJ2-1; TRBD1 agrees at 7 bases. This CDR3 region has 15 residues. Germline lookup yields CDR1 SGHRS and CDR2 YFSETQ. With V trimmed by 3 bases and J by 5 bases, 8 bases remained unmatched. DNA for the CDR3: TGCGCCAGCAGCTCTGATGACAGGGTTGACAATGAGCAGTTCTTC. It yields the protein CASSSDDRVDNEQFF. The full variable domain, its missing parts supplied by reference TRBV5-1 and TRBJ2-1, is KAGVTQTPRYLIKTRGQQVTLSCSPISGHRSVSWYQQTPGQGLQFLFEYFSETQRNKGNFPGRFSGRQFSNSRSEMNVSTLELGDSALYLCASSSDDRVDNEQFFGPGTRLTVL.

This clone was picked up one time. Written as DNA, the CDR3 is TGCGCCAGCAGTGAGTCGAGTATCCCTCAGGAGACCCAGTACTTC. It encodes CASSESSIPQETQYF. The gene calls are TRBV10-1 and TRBJ2-5; D remains ambiguous. Germline assignment: CDR1 WNHNN and CDR2 SYGVQD (reference sequence). The ends were cut back, 0 bases at V and 5 bases at J, with 13 bases in the middle. The CDR3 sequence is 15 residues long.

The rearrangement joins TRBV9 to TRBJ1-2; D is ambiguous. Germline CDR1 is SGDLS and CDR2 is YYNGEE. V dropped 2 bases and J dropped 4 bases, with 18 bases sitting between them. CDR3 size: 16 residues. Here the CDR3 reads CASSVSGRSSLYGYTF. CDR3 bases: TGTGCCAGCAGCGTGTCAGGTCGCAGCTCCCTCTATGGCTACACCTTC. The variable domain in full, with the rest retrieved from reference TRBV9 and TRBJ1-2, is DSGVTQTPKHLITATGQRVTLRCSPRSGDLSVYWYQQSLDQGLQFLIQYYNGEERAKGNILERFSAQQFPDLHSELNLSSLELGDSALYFCASSVSGRSSLYGYTFGSGTRLTVV.

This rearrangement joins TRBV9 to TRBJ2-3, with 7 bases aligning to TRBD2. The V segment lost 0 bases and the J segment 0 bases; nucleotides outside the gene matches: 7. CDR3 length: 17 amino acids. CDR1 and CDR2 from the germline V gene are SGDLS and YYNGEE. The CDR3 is CASSVAAGEVSTDTQYF. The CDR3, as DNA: TGTGCCAGCAGCGTAGCGGCGGGGGAGGTTAGCACAGATACGCAGTATTTT. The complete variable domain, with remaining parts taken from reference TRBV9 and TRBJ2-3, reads DSGVTQTPKHLITATGQRVTLRCSPRSGDLSVYWYQQSLDQGLQFLIQYYNGEERAKGNILERFSAQQFPDLHSELNLSSLELGDSALYFCASSVAAGEVSTDTQYFGPGTRLTVL.

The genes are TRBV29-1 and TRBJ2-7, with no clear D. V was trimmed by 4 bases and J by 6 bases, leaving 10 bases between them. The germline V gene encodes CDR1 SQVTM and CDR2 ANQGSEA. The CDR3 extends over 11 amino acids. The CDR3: CSVVGLGEQYF. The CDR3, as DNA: TGCAGCGTTGTGGGGTTAGGCGAGCAGTACTTC.